The 20 T cell receptor beta chains reported below all come from one sample, sequenced in a study of blood T cell repertoires in COVID-19. The method was immunoSEQ multiplex PCR; TCRdb's version includes in-frame clones alone and lacks a portion of them. The sample records about 200,000 clones, around 79% being singletons. Sequencing was done on a sample of peripheral blood. The receptors stem from a woman between 40 and 55 years old with COVID-19, enrolled during active disease.

The genes are TRBV30 and TRBJ1-5; perhaps TRBD1 as D (6 bases). Trimming took 5 bases from V and 2 from J, leaving 13 bases between them. CDR1 is GTSNPN and CDR2 is SVGIG in the germline V gene (reference sequence). CDR3 length: 14 residues. Here the CDR3 reads CAWSTGRGNQPQHF. CDR3 nucleotides: TGTGCCTGGTCAACAGGGAGGGGCAATCAGCCCCAGCATTTT.

This chain connects TRBV19 to TRBJ1-5; 9 positions match TRBD1. V lost 10 bases to trimming and J lost 4 bases; unmatched junction nucleotides: 5. Germline V gene lookup returns CDR1 LNHDA and CDR2 SQIVND (reference sequence). The CDR3 is made up of 13 amino acids. The CDR3 DNA reads as TGTGCCACCCGGGACAGGGCTAATCAGCCCCAGCATTTT. Translating gives CATRDRANQPQHF. The full variable domain, rest sourced from reference TRBV19 and TRBJ1-5, is DGGITQSPKYLFRKEGQNVTLSCEQNLNHDAMYWYRQDPGQGLRLIYYSQIVNDFQKGDIAEGYSVSREKKESFPLTVTSAQKNPTAFYLCATRDRANQPQHFGDGTRLSIL.

This CDR3 is CASSRYTPGQFF. In nucleotides, the CDR3 is TGTGCCAGCAGTCGATATACCCCCGGGCAGTTCTTC. This sequence joins TRBV2 and TRBJ2-1, with no clear D. Germline loops: CDR1 SNHLY, CDR2 FYNNEI. This CDR3 is built from 12 residues. Deletions cut 5 bases from V and 12 bases from J, with 14 bases between.

In its sample, this clone was seen once. The J gene is TRBJ2-7, the V gene TRBV6-5; TRBD1 matches at 9 bases. In germline, CDR1 is MNHEY, CDR2 SVGAGI. The length of the CDR3 is 15 residues. J gave up 4 bases and V 1 base, and 5 bases lay outside the gene matches. CDR3 residues: CASSYLTGTGYEQYF. CDR3 nucleotide sequence: TGTGCCAGCAGTTACTTAACCGGGACAGGGTACGAGCAGTACTTC.

The chain joins TRBV7-3 to TRBJ2-3, with TRBD1 matching over 9 bases. J gave up 7 bases and V 4 bases, and 15 bases lay outside the gene matches. CDR1 is SGHTA and CDR2 is FQGTGA in the germline V gene. This CDR3 is 17 amino acids long. CDR3 amino acids: CASSSTTGTGPRYTQYF. The DNA for the CDR3 is TGTGCCAGCAGCTCTACGACCGGGACAGGGCCTCGATATACGCAGTATTTT.

V and J are TRBV5-5 and TRBJ2-2; D is uncertain. Germline CDR1 is SGHKS and CDR2 is YYEKEE (reference sequence). The V end lost 0 bases, the J end lost 6 bases, and 6 bases lay between the germline ends. The CDR3 covers 13 residues. CDR3 nucleotides: TGTGCCAGCAGCTTGGATATCCCCGGGGAGCTGTTTTTT. As protein: CASSLDIPGELFF.

The sample holds one count of this clone. This chain joins TRBV5-6 and TRBJ1-5; a weak D match, TRBD1 (6 bases). V was pared by 0 bases and J by 9 bases, with 7 bases between. In germline, CDR1 is SGHDT, CDR2 YYEEEE. The CDR3 has 12 amino acids. CDR3 DNA sequence: TGTGCCAGCAGCTTGGAACAGGGGCCCCAGCATTTT. Protein: CASSLEQGPQHF.

This clone was seen a few times. The chain combines TRBV6-4 with TRBJ1-2; 9 positions agree with TRBD1. CDR3 length: 14 residues. CDR1 and CDR2 (germline): MRHNA, SNTAGT. V gave up 8 bases and J gave up 4 bases; unmatched junction bases: 8. The CDR3: CASAQGAGGYGYTF. The CDR3 DNA follows: TGTGCCAGCGCACAGGGGGCGGGTGGCTATGGCTACACCTTC.

V and J are TRBV4-1 and TRBJ1-2; D is uncertain. The CDR3 contains 14 residues. With 0 bases removed from V and 4 bases from J, the gap between germline ends came to 9 bases. Germline loops: CDR1 MGHRA, CDR2 YSYEKL. CDR3 loop: CASSQDQRGYGYTF. DNA for the CDR3: TGCGCCAGCAGCCAAGATCAACGGGGCTATGGCTACACCTTC.

The chain joins TRBV15 to TRBJ2-7; 10 bases line up with TRBD1. V lost 1 base, J lost 0 bases, and 0 bases stayed unmatched. The CDR3 length is 15 residues. Germline CDR1 reads LNHNV; CDR2 reads YYDKDF (reference sequence). The DNA for the CDR3 is TGTGCCACCAGCAGAGGGACAGGGGGCTCCTACGAGCAGTACTTC. Amino acid sequence: CATSRGTGGSYEQYF.

The V call is TRBV3-1 (or the pseudogene TRBV3-2), the J call TRBJ1-2; 7 nucleotides line up with TRBD1. J was trimmed by 2 bases and V by 4 bases; bases with no gene match: 13. Germline V gives CDR1 LGHDT, CDR2 YNNKEL (reference sequence). The CDR3 has 17 amino acids. The CDR3 bases are TGTGCCAGCAGCCCACAAGGGGGCGCTTCGCCGAACTATGGCTACACCTTC. Translation: CASSPQGGASPNYGYTF.

The chain combines TRBV30 with TRBJ1-1; 8 bases map to TRBD1. The CDR3 has 12 residues. The germline V gene has CDR1 GTSNPN and CDR2 SVGIG (reference sequence). J was trimmed by 9 bases and V by 4 bases; bases with no gene match: 7. The DNA of the CDR3 is TGTGCCTGGAACAAACAGGGGGGGAAAGCTTTCTTT. It yields the protein CAWNKQGGKAFF.

The chain combines TRBV19 with TRBJ1-1; D is ambiguous. V was clipped by 3 bases and J by 4 bases, with 6 bases between them. Germline assignment: CDR1 LNHDA and CDR2 SQIVND (reference sequence). The CDR3 contains 12 residues. The CDR3 loop reads CASSMRVTEAFF. CDR3 nucleotide sequence: TGTGCCAGTAGTATGAGGGTCACTGAAGCTTTCTTT.

The V gene is TRBV9, the J gene TRBJ2-2; 8 positions agree with TRBD1. The CDR3 sequence is 16 residues long. Germline V gives CDR1 SGDLS, CDR2 YYNGEE. J lost 5 bases, V lost 2 bases, and 8 bases had no gene match. CDR3: CASSVAGQGVTGELFF. The CDR3 DNA reads as TGTGCCAGCAGCGTGGCTGGACAGGGCGTTACCGGGGAGCTGTTTTTT.

The chain carries TRBV7-2 and TRBJ2-3; 9 bases are shared with TRBD2. This CDR3 has 17 residues. CDR1 is SGHTA, CDR2 FQGNSA, per germline. Germline trimming cut 2 bases from V and 3 bases from J; bases unmatched to any gene: 9. The DNA for the CDR3 is TGTGCCAGCAGCTTACTGGCGGGGGGGATTGGGACAGATACGCAGTATTTT. Its translation is CASSLLAGGIGTDTQYF.

In its sample, this clone was seen once. The V gene is TRBV7-9, the J gene TRBJ2-3; 7 bases are shared with TRBD2. The CDR3 totals 16 residues. Germline V gives CDR1 SEHNR, CDR2 FQNEAQ (reference sequence). J gave up 7 bases and V 3 bases, and 13 bases lay outside the gene matches. CDR3 amino acids: CASSFISGGPSNTQYF. The DNA for the CDR3 is TGTGCCAGCAGCTTTATATCGGGAGGTCCCTCGAATACGCAGTATTTT.

The gene calls are TRBV9 and TRBJ1-1, with 8 bases matching TRBD1. Germline V gives CDR1 SGDLS, CDR2 YYNGEE. CDR3 length: 17 residues. The V segment lost 3 bases and the J segment 5 bases; nucleotides outside the gene matches: 15. The CDR3 spells CASSAGIQGGGKTEAFF. CDR3 bases: TGTGCCAGCAGCGCAGGGATACAGGGGGGAGGGAAAACTGAAGCTTTCTTT. Together with reference TRBV9 and TRBJ1-1, the CDR3 gives the full variable domain: DSGVTQTPKHLITATGQRVTLRCSPRSGDLSVYWYQQSLDQGLQFLIQYYNGEERAKGNILERFSAQQFPDLHSELNLSSLELGDSALYFCASSAGIQGGGKTEAFFGQGTRLTVV.

This clone has a handful of counts. The chain joins TRBV5-4 to TRBJ2-1; tentative D call: TRBD2 (6 bases). The CDR3 totals 11 residues. The germline V and J ends were trimmed by 7 bases and 10 bases, with 12 bases remaining between them. CDR1 is SGHNT, CDR2 YYREEE, per germline (reference sequence). The CDR3 region has the DNA TGTGCCAGCCGGGGTGCGGGGGAGCAGTTCTTC. It yields the protein CASRGAGEQFF.

The chain recombines TRBV7-2 with TRBJ2-5; 7 bases are a match to TRBD1. The CDR3 has 14 residues. Germline loops: CDR1 SGHTA, CDR2 FQGNSA. V lost 5 bases and J lost 1; bases outside the gene matches: 4. CDR3 loop: CASSTGQVQETQYF. The CDR3, as DNA: TGTGCCAGCAGCACCGGACAGGTCCAAGAGACCCAGTACTTC.

V gene TRBV5-6 combines with J gene TRBJ2-3; a weak D match, TRBD2 (6 bases). The germline V and J ends were trimmed by 4 bases and 1 base, with 10 bases remaining between them. Germline-derived CDR1 and CDR2 are SGHDT and YYEEEE. This CDR3 is built from 14 residues. CDR3 protein: CASSPGLGTDTQYF. CDR3 nucleotides: TGTGCCAGCAGCCCGGGACTCGGCACAGATACGCAGTATTTT.